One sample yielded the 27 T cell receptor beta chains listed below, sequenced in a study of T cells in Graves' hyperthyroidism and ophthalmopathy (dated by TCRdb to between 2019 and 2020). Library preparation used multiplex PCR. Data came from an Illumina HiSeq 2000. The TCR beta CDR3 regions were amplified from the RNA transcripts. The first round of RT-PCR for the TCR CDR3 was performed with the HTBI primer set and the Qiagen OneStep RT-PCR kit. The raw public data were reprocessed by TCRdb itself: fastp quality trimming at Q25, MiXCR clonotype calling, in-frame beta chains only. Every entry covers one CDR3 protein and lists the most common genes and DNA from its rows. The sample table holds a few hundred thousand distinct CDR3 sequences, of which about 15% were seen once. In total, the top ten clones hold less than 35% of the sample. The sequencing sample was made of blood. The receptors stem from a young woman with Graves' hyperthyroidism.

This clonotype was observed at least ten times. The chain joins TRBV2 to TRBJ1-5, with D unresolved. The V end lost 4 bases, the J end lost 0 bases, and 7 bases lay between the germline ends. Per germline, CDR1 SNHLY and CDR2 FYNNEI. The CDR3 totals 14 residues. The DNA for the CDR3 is TGTGCCAGCAGTGGATTAAATAGCAATCAGCCCCAGCATTTT. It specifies CASSGLNSNQPQHF.

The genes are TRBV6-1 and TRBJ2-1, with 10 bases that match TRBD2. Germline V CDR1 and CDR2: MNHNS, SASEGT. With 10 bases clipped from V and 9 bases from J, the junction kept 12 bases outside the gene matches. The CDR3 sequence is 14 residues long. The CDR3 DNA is TGTGCCACCAGAAGCGGGAGGGCCGCAAGTGAGCAGTTCTTC. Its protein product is CATRSGRAASEQFF.

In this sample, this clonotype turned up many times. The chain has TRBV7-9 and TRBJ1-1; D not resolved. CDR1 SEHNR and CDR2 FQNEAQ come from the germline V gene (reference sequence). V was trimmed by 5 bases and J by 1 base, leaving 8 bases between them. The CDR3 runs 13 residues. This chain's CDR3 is CASSDTENTEAFF. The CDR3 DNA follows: TGTGCCAGCAGCGACACCGAGAACACTGAAGCTTTCTTT.

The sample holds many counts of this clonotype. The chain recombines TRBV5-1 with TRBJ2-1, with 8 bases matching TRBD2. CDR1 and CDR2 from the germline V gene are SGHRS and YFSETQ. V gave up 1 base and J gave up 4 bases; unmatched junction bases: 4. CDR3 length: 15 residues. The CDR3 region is CASSLSSSGYNEQFF. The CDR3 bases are TGCGCCAGCAGCTTGTCGTCTAGCGGGTACAATGAGCAGTTCTTC.

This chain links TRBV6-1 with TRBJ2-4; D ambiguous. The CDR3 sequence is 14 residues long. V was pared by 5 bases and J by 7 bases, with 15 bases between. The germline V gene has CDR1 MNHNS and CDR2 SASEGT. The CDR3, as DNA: TGTGCCAGCAGTTATCCAGGTGGTATCAACATTCAGTACTTC. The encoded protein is CASSYPGGINIQYF.

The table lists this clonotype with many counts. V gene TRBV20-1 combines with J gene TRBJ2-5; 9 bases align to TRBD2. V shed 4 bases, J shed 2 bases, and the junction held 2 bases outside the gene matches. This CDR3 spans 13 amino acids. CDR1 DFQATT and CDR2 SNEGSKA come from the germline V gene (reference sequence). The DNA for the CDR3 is TGCAGTGCTACTAGCGGGGCACAAGAGACCCAGTACTTC. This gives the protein CSATSGAQETQYF.

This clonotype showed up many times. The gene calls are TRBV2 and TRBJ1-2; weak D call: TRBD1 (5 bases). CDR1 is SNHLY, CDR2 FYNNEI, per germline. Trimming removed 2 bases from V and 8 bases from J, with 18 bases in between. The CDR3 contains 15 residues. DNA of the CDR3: TGTGCCAGCAGTGAACAGGGAATACAATCTCAGGGCTACACCTTC. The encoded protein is CASSEQGIQSQGYTF.

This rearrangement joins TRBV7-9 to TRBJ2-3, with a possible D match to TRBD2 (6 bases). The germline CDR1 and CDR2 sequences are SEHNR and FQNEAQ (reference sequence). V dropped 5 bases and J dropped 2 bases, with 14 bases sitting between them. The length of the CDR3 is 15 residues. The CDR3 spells CASSLPSVDTDTQYF. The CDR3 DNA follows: TGTGCCAGCAGCCTACCTAGCGTCGACACAGATACGCAGTATTTT.

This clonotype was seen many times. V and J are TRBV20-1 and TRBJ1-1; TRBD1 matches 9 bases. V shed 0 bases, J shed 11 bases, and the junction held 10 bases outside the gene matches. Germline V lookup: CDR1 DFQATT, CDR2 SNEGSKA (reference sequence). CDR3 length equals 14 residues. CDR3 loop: CSARDPGQGLRAFF. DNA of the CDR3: TGCAGTGCTAGAGATCCGGGACAGGGTCTGAGGGCTTTCTTT.

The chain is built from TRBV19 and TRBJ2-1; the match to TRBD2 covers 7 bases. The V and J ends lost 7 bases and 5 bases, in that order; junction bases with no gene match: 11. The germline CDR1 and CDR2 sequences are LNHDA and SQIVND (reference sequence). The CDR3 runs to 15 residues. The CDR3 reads CASTSLVGGDNEQFF. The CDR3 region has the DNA TGTGCCAGTACCTCCCTGGTGGGAGGGGACAATGAGCAGTTCTTC. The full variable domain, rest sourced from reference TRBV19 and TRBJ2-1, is DGGITQSPKYLFRKEGQNVTLSCEQNLNHDAMYWYRQDPGQGLRLIYYSQIVNDFQKGDIAEGYSVSREKKESFPLTVTSAQKNPTAFYLCASTSLVGGDNEQFFGPGTRLTVL.

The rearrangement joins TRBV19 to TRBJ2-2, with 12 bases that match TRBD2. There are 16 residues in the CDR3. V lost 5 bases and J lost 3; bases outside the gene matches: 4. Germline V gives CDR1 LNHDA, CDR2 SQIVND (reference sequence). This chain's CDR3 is CASSATSGSYTGELFF. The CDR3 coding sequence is TGTGCCAGTAGTGCGACTAGCGGGAGTTACACCGGGGAGCTGTTTTTT.

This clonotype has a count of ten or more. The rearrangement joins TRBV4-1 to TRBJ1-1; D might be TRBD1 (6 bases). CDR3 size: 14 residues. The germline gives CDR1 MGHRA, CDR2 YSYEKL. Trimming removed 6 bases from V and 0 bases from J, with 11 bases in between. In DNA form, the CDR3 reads TGCGCCAGCAGGGCGGGACATCTGAACACTGAAGCTTTCTTT. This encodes CASRAGHLNTEAFF.

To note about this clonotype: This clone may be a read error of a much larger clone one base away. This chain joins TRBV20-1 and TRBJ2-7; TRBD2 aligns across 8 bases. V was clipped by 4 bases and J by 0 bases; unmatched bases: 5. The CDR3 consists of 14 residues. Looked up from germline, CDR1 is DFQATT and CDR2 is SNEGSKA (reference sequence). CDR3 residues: CSATGGGNSYEQYF. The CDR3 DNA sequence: TGCAGTGCTACCGGGGGGGGGAACTCCTACGAGCAGTACTTC.

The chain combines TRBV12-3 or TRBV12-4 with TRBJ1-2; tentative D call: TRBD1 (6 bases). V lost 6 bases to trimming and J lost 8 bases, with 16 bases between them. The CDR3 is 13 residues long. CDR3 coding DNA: TGTGCCAGCAGCCCAGACAGGCTCCTAGGCTACACCTTC. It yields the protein CASSPDRLLGYTF.

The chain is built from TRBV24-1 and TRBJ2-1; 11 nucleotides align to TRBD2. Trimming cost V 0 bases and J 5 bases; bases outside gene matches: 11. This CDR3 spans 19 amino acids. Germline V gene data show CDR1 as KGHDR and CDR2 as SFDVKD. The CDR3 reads CATSDLGLAGGVGHNEQFF. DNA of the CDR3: TGTGCCACCAGTGATTTGGGCCTAGCGGGAGGAGTGGGGCACAATGAGCAGTTCTTC.

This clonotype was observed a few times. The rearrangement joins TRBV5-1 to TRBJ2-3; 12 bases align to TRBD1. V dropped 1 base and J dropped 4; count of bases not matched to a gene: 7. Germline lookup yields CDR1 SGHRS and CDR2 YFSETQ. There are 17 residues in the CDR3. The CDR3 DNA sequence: TGCGCCAGCAGCTTGCCGACCGGGACAGGGGGCGCAGATACGCAGTATTTT. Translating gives CASSLPTGTGGADTQYF. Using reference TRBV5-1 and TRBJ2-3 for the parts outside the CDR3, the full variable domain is KAGVTQTPRYLIKTRGQQVTLSCSPISGHRSVSWYQQTPGQGLQFLFEYFSETQRNKGNFPGRFSGRQFSNSRSEMNVSTLELGDSALYLCASSLPTGTGGADTQYFGPGTRLTVL.

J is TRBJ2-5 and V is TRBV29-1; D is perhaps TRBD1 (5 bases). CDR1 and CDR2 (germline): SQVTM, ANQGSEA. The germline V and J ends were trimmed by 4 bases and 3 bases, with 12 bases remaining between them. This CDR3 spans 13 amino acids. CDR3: CSVVRQGKETQYF. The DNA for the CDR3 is TGCAGCGTTGTTAGGCAGGGTAAAGAGACCCAGTACTTC. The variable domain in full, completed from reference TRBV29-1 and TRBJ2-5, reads SAVISQKPSRDICQRGTSLTIQCQVDSQVTMMFWYRQQPGQSLTLIATANQGSEATYESGFVIDKFPISRPNLTFSTLTVSNMSPEDSSIYLCSVVRQGKETQYFGPGTRLLVL.

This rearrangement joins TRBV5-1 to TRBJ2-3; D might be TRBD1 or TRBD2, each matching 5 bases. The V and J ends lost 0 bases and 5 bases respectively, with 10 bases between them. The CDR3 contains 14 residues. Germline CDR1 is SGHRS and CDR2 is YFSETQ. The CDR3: CASSLGGEQDTQYF. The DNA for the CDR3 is TGCGCCAGCAGCTTGGGAGGGGAGCAAGATACGCAGTATTTT.

In nucleotides, the CDR3 is TGTGCCAGCAGCAAACTACAGGGTACCTACGAGCAGTACTTC. Translated: CASSKLQGTYEQYF. The V call is TRBV6-1, the J call TRBJ2-7; possibly TRBD1 for D (6 bases). The V gene lost 6 bases and the J gene lost 2 bases, with 14 bases spanning the gap. Germline CDR1 MNHNS, CDR2 SASEGT. This CDR3 is built from 14 residues.

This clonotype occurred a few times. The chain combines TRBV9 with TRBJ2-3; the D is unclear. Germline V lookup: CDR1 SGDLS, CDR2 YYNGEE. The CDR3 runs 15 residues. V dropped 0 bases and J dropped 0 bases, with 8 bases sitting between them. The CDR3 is CASSVGTVSTDTQYF. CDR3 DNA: TGTGCCAGCAGCGTAGGAACGGTCAGCACAGATACGCAGTATTTT.

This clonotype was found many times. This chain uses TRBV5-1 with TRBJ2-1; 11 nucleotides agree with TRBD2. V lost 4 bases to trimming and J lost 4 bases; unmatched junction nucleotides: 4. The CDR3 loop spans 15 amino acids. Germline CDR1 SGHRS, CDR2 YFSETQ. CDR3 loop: CASSQTSGKYNEQFF. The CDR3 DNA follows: TGCGCCAGCAGCCAGACTAGCGGGAAGTACAATGAGCAGTTCTTC.

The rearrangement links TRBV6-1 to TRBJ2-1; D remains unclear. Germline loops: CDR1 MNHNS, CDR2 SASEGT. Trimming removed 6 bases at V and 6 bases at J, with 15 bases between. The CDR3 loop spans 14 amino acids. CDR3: CASSQGPNRNEQFF. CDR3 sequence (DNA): TGTGCCAGCAGCCAAGGACCCAATCGCAATGAGCAGTTCTTC.

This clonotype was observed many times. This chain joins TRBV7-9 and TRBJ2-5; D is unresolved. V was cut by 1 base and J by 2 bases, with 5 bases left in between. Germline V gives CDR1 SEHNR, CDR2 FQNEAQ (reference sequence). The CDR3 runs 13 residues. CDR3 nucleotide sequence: TGTGCCAGCAGCTTAGTGGTTCAAGAGACCCAGTACTTC. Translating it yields CASSLVVQETQYF.

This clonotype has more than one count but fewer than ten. CDR3 nucleotide sequence: TGTGCCAGCAGTGAGGACGGGGGTTTCAGGATCTACGAGCAGTACTTC. Its translation: CASSEDGGFRIYEQYF. The chain joins TRBV7-9 to TRBJ2-7, with D maybe TRBD2 (6 bases). CDR1 SEHNR and CDR2 FQNEAQ come from the germline V gene (reference sequence). The CDR3 runs to 16 residues. Trimming pared 6 bases from V and 3 bases from J, leaving 21 bases between.

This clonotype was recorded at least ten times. The CDR3 nucleotides read TGTGCCTGGGACAGGGGGCGTCTTATCTCTGGCTACACCTTC. Translated, it gives CAWDRGRLISGYTF. V is TRBV30 and J is TRBJ1-2; 10 bases line up with TRBD1. This CDR3 region has 14 residues. The ends lost 5 bases at V and 7 bases at J; junction bases unmatched: 10. Germline V CDR1 and CDR2: GTSNPN, SVGIG (reference sequence). The full variable domain, rest sourced from reference TRBV30 and TRBJ1-2, is SQTIHQWPATLVQPVGSPLSLECTVEGTSNPNLYWYRQAAGRGLQLLFYSVGIGQISSEVPQNLSASRPQDRQFILSSKKLLLSDSGFYLCAWDRGRLISGYTFGSGTRLTVV.

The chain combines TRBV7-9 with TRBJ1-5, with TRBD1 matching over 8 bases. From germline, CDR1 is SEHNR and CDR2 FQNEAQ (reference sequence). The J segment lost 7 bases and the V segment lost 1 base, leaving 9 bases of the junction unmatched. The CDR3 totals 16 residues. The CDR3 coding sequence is TGTGCCAGCAGCTTAGGGTCAGTGACAGGGGACCAGCCCCAGCATTTT. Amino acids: CASSLGSVTGDQPQHF.

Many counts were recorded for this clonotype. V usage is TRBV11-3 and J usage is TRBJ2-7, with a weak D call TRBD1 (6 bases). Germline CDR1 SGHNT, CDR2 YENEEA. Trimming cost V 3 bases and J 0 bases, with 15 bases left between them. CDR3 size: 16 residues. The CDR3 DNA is TGTGCCAGCAGCTTTGGCCCGACAGGTAACTCCTACGAGCAGTACTTC. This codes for CASSFGPTGNSYEQYF.